This paragraph covers one TCR beta chain sequence. Here immunoSEQ multiplex PCR was the method, and the copy in TCRdb shows in-frame clones only, minus some. Among about 180,000 clones listed, about 92% were seen once. This CDR3 has 16 residues. The V gene's germline CDR1 is MNHNY and CDR2 SVGAGI (reference sequence). V was trimmed by 2 bases and J by 0 bases, leaving 11 bases between them. This specimen belongs to a study of T cell responses to AZD1222 COVID-19 vaccine. The clonotype originates from an adult in good health. The chain recombines TRBV6-6 with TRBJ1-5, with D possibly matching TRBD1 (5 bases). The sequencing used peripheral blood, collected on day 0 of AZD1222 vaccination. The CDR3 region has the DNA TGTGCCAGCAGTTACGATAGGGGTGCTAGCAATCAGCCCCAGCATTTT. It encodes CASSYDRGASNQPQHF.